Listed here are 4 T cell receptor beta chains from one sample, sequenced in a study of cytomegalovirus exposure and HLA in healthy donors. The PCR had 60 Vbeta and 13 Jbeta primers. TCRdb's copy holds only in-frame clones and misses some; the assay was immunoSEQ multiplex PCR. The sample has about 130,000 clones; approximately 77% are singletons. Sequences were obtained from PBMCs. Receptor source: a woman aged 55-75 years in good health and CMV-seronegative.

This clone was seen once. The chain joins TRBV10-1 to TRBJ1-1; 11 nucleotides match TRBD1. The CDR3 sequence is 14 residues long. CDR1 and CDR2 (germline): WNHNN, SYGVQD (reference sequence). The V and J ends lost 6 bases and 5 bases, in that order; junction bases with no gene match: 5. The CDR3 sequence: CASSTGTGGTEAFF. Written as DNA, the CDR3 is TGCGCCAGCAGCACCGGGACAGGGGGAACTGAAGCTTTCTTT.

The V call is TRBV19, the J call TRBJ1-2; D might be TRBD1 (6 bases). V lost 4 bases and J lost 7, with 10 bases in between. Germline V gene sequence: CDR1 LNHDA, CDR2 SQIVND (reference sequence). The CDR3 loop spans 12 amino acids. Written as DNA, the CDR3 is TGTGCCAGTAGTAAACAGGGAAGTGGCTACACCTTC. It encodes CASSKQGSGYTF.

The J gene is TRBJ2-2, the V gene TRBV7-3, with D possibly being TRBD2 (5 bases). CDR3 length equals 15 residues. Trimming left V 0 bases short and J 1 base short, with 6 bases between. Germline CDR1 reads SGHTA; CDR2 reads FQGTGA. The CDR3, as DNA: TGTGCCAGCAGCTTAACGGGGAGGAACACCGGGGAGCTGTTTTTT. Translating gives CASSLTGRNTGELFF. Complete variable domain (other parts from reference TRBV7-3 and TRBJ2-2): GAGVSQTPSNKVTEKGKYVELRCDPISGHTALYWYRQSLGQGPEFLIYFQGTGAADDSGLPNDRFFAVRPEGSVSTLKIQRTERGDSAVYLCASSLTGRNTGELFFGEGSRLTVL.

V is TRBV6-1 and J is TRBJ2-5, with a tentative D call TRBD2 (6 bases). With 1 base removed from V and 3 bases from J, the gap between germline ends came to 15 bases. This CDR3 contains 16 residues. The germline CDR1 and CDR2 sequences are MNHNS and SASEGT. The CDR3 reads CASSEVRGMREETQYF. Written as DNA, the CDR3 is TGTGCCAGCAGTGAAGTGCGGGGAATGAGGGAAGAGACCCAGTACTTC.